Below, 11 T cell receptor beta chains from the same sample are listed, as sequenced in a study of patients and donors after allogeneic stem cell transplantation. TCRdb re-called the RT-PCR reads through MiXCR, storing one row per CDR3 protein. The sample includes fewer than 25,000 distinct CDR3 sequences, 4.5% to 5.5% of them seen just once. Sequenced: blood, either unsorted or a sorted T cell fraction (not recorded which). These receptor sequences come from a human donor who was either an allogeneic HSCT recipient or a stem cell or donor lymphocyte infusion donor (not recorded which). It is not recorded whose cells these are; they may come from a transplant donor.

This clonotype was observed at least ten times. CDR3 coding DNA: TGTGCCAGCAGCTATGGGACAGGGACCCTCTATGGCTACACCTTC. The encoded protein is CASSYGTGTLYGYTF. The chain uses TRBV28 and TRBJ1-2; 9 bases fit TRBD1. The length of the CDR3 is 15 residues. Germline V lookup: CDR1 MDHEN, CDR2 SYDVKM. V trimming: 6 bases; J trimming: 4 bases; junction bases outside the gene matches: 9.

This clonotype was seen at least ten times. V is TRBV3-1 and J is TRBJ2-3; 8 nucleotides agree with TRBD2. Germline-derived CDR1 and CDR2 are LGHDT and YNNKEL (reference sequence). The junction had 9 bases not matched to a gene; V was cut back by 2 bases and J by 11 bases. The CDR3 contains 14 residues. The CDR3 DNA is TGTGCCAGCAGCCAATACCGAGGCGGGGGGCGGCAGTATTTT. It codes for CASSQYRGGGRQYF.

The rearrangement uses TRBV19 and TRBJ2-7; 11 bases fit TRBD1. CDR1 and CDR2 (germline): LNHDA, SQIVND (reference sequence). This CDR3 region has 15 residues. V trimming: 3 bases; J trimming: 3 bases; junction bases outside the gene matches: 4. The CDR3: CASSIPGQGVYEQYF. As DNA, the CDR3 is TGTGCCAGTAGTATCCCGGGACAGGGGGTCTACGAGCAGTACTTC. Filled out from reference TRBV19 and TRBJ2-7, the complete variable domain reads DGGITQSPKYLFRKEGQNVTLSCEQNLNHDAMYWYRQDPGQGLRLIYYSQIVNDFQKGDIAEGYSVSREKKESFPLTVTSAQKNPTAFYLCASSIPGQGVYEQYFGPGTRLTVT.

This chain joins TRBV20-1 and TRBJ1-3; TRBD1 is a possible D gene (6 bases). The length of the CDR3 is 14 residues. CDR1 is DFQATT and CDR2 is SNEGSKA in the germline V gene (reference sequence). V was cut by 0 bases and J by 2 bases, with 8 bases left in between. CDR3 sequence reads: CSAREGGPGNTIYF. The CDR3 coding sequence is TGCAGTGCTAGAGAGGGGGGCCCTGGAAACACCATATATTTT.

This clonotype was seen many times. This chain uses TRBV12-3 or TRBV12-4 with TRBJ1-1; a weak D match, TRBD1 (5 bases). The CDR3 is 13 residues long. Trimming cost V 3 bases and J 10 bases, with 15 bases left between them. The CDR3 reads CASSFKASQGAFF. CDR3 nucleotides: TGTGCCAGCAGTTTTAAGGCGTCCCAGGGAGCTTTCTTT.

This clonotype was seen repeatedly, ten times or more. This chain uses TRBV7-7 with TRBJ2-1; D uncertain. This CDR3 comprises 13 residues. V lost 0 bases and J 10 bases, leaving 10 bases between the germline ends. The germline CDR1 and CDR2 sequences are SSHAT and FNYEAQ (reference sequence). The CDR3, as DNA: TGTGCCAGCAGCTTAGCCCCAGCATCCGAGCAGTTCTTC. As protein: CASSLAPASEQFF. Combining the CDR3 with reference TRBV7-7 and TRBJ2-1 gives the whole variable domain GAGVSQSPRYKVTKRGQDVTLRCDPISSHATLYWYQQALGQGPEFLTYFNYEAQPDKSGLPSDRFSAERPEGSISTLTIQRTEQRDSAMYRCASSLAPASEQFFGPGTRLTVL.

This clonotype was recorded many times. This chain connects TRBV15 to TRBJ2-2, with D possibly matching TRBD1 (5 bases). Germline CDR1 and CDR2: LNHNV and YYDKDF (reference sequence). CDR3 length: 16 amino acids. V lost 0 bases to trimming and J lost 1 base, with 9 bases between them. The DNA for the CDR3 is TGTGCCACCAGCAGAGACCGGACACGGAACACCGGGGAGCTGTTTTTT. Protein product: CATSRDRTRNTGELFF.

At least ten counts were recorded for this clonotype. The chain joins TRBV25-1 to TRBJ2-6; D is uncertain. The length of the CDR3 is 16 residues. Germline assignment: CDR1 MGHDK and CDR2 SYGVNS. V was trimmed by 4 bases and J by 5 bases, leaving 15 bases between them. Here the CDR3 reads CASSGRATRRANVLTF. CDR3 bases: TGTGCCAGCAGTGGCCGGGCCACGAGGAGGGCCAACGTCCTGACTTTC.

This clonotype was recorded many times. One junction end disagrees with the germline gene, perhaps due to a read error. The rearrangement links TRBV7-7 to TRBJ2-1; D is possibly TRBD1 (5 bases). This CDR3 is built from 15 residues. CDR1 and CDR2 from the germline V gene are SSHAT and FNYEAQ (reference sequence). In DNA, the CDR3 is TGTGCTAGCAGCCCTCGGCTTGGGGCCGGGAATGAGCAGTTCTTC. This codes for CASSPRLGAGNEQFF.

The sample holds a few counts of this clonotype. This chain connects TRBV7-9 to TRBJ2-3; D not certain. The CDR3 totals 16 residues. Looked up from germline, CDR1 is SEHNR and CDR2 is FQNEAQ (reference sequence). V lost 1 base and J 10 bases, leaving 21 bases between the germline ends. CDR3 coding DNA: TGTGCCAGCAGCTTAGACCTAGTACGGTTTCTGGACGCGCAGTATTTT. Encoded protein: CASSLDLVRFLDAQYF.

This clonotype was seen many times. V usage is TRBV10-3 and J usage is TRBJ2-3; possible D gene TRBD2, 5 bases. The CDR3 sequence is 11 residues long. Trimming took 7 bases from V and 9 from J, leaving 11 bases between them. CDR1 and CDR2 from the germline V gene are ENHRY and SYGVKD. The CDR3 loop is CAINFSGTQYF. The DNA of the CDR3 is TGTGCCATCAATTTCAGCGGCACGCAGTATTTT.